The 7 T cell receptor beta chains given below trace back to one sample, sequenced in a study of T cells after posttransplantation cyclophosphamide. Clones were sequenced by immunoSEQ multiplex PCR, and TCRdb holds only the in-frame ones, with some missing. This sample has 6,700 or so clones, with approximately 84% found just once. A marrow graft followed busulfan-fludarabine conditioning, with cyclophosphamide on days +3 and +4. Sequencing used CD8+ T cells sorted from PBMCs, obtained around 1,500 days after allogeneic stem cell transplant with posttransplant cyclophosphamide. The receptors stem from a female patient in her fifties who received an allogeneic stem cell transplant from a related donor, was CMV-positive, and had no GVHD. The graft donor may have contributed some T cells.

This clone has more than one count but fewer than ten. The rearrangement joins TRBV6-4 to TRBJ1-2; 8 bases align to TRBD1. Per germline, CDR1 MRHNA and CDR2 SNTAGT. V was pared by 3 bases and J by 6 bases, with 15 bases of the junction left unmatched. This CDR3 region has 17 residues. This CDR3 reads CASSERFGTGNRNGYTF. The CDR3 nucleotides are TGTGCCAGCAGTGAAAGGTTCGGGACAGGAAACAGGAATGGCTACACCTTC.

CDR3 amino acids: CASSWAGISVQETQYF. CDR3 bases: TGCGCCAGCAGCTGGGCCGGGATTAGCGTACAAGAGACCCAGTACTTC. The rearrangement uses TRBV5-1 and TRBJ2-5; tentative D call: TRBD2 (5 bases). This CDR3 comprises 16 residues. Germline V gene data show CDR1 as SGHRS and CDR2 as YFSETQ. The V end lost 3 bases, the J end lost 2 bases, and 17 bases lay between the germline ends. Full variable domain (rest looked up from reference TRBV5-1 and TRBJ2-5): KAGVTQTPRYLIKTRGQQVTLSCSPISGHRSVSWYQQTPGQGLQFLFEYFSETQRNKGNFPGRFSGRQFSNSRSEMNVSTLELGDSALYLCASSWAGISVQETQYFGPGTRLLVL.

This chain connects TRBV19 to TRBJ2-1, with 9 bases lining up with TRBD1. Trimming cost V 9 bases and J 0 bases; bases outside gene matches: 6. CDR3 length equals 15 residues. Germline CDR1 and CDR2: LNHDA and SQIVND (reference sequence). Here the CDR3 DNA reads TGTGCCAGCTCCGGGACAGGGCCCTCCTACAATGAGCAGTTCTTC. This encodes CASSGTGPSYNEQFF.

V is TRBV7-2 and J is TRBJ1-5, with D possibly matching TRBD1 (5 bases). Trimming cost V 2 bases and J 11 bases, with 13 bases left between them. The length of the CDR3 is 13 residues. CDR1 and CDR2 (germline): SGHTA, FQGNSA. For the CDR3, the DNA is TGTGCCAGCAGCTTAAGGCTAAGGGGATCCCAGCATTTT. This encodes CASSLRLRGSQHF.

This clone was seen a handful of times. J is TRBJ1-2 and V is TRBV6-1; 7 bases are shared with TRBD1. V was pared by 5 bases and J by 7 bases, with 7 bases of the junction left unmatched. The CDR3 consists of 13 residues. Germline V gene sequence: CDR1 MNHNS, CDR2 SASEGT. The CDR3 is CASSSPQGRGYTF. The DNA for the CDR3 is TGTGCCAGCAGTTCCCCACAGGGGCGTGGCTACACCTTC.

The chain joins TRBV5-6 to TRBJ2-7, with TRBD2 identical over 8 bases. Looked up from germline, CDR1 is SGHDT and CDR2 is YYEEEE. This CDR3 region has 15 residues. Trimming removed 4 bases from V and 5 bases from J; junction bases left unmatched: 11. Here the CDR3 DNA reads TGTGCCAGCAGCGGAGCGGGGACTAGAACAAACGAGCAGTACTTC. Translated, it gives CASSGAGTRTNEQYF.

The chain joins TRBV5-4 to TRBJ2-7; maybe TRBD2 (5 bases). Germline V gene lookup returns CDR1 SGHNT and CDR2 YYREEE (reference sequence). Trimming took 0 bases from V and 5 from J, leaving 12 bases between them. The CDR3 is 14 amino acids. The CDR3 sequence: CASSLDLSGDEQYF. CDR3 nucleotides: TGTGCCAGCAGCTTGGATCTCTCCGGGGACGAGCAGTACTTC.